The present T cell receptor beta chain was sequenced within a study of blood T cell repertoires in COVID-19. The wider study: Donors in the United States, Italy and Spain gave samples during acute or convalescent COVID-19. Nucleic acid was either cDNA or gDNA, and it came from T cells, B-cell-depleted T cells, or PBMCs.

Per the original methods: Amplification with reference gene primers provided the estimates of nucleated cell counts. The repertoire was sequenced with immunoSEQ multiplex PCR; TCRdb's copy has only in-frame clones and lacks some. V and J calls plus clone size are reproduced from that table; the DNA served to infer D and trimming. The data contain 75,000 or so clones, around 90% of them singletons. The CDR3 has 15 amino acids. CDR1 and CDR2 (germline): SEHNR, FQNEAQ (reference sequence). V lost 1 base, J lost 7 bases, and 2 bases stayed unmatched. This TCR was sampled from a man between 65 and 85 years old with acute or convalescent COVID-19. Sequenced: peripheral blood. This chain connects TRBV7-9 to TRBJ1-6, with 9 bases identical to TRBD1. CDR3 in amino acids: CASSLGDRANSPLHF. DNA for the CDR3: TGTGCCAGCAGCTTAGGGGACAGGGCAAATTCACCCCTCCACTTT.